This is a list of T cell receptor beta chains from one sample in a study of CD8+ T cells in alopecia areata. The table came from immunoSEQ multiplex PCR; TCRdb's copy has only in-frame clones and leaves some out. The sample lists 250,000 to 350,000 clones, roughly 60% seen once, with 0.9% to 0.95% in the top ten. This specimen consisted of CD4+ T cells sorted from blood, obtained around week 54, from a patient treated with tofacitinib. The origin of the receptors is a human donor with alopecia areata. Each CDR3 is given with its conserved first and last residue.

CDR3 protein: CAWSNRDTQYF; V gene: TRBV30; J gene: TRBJ2-3
CDR3 protein: CASSEIRGLAGGKEQFF; V gene: TRBV25-1; J gene: TRBJ2-1
CDR3 protein: CASSEEGGGAYEQYF; V gene: TRBV2; J gene: TRBJ2-7
CDR3 protein: CASSSEGEQYF; V gene: TRBV5-1; J gene: TRBJ2-7
CDR3 protein: CAWRAGAPGIQYF; V gene: TRBV30; J gene: TRBJ2-5
CDR3 protein: CASSPQGLAMETQYF; V gene: TRBV11-2; J gene: TRBJ2-5
CDR3 protein: CASTQELAVYETQYF; V gene: TRBV2; J gene: TRBJ2-5
CDR3 protein: CASSPRRGKGAQETQYF; V gene: TRBV18; J gene: TRBJ2-5
CDR3 protein: CASSLQGYNSPLHF; V gene: TRBV7-2; J gene: TRBJ1-6
CDR3 protein: CSVPPGQGGKLFF; V gene: TRBV29-1; J gene: TRBJ1-4
CDR3 protein: CATSRGGANYGYTF; V gene: TRBV15; J gene: TRBJ1-2
CDR3 protein: CASSSGEGTQYF; V gene: TRBV5-6; J gene: TRBJ2-5
CDR3 protein: CASSRQGNNSPLHF; V gene: TRBV9; J gene: TRBJ1-6
CDR3 protein: CSARAGAQETQYF; V gene: TRBV29-1; J gene: TRBJ2-5
CDR3 protein: CSVVLAAGGYEQFF; V gene: TRBV29-1; J gene: TRBJ2-1
CDR3 protein: CAWSVGGDTQYF; V gene: TRBV30; J gene: TRBJ2-3
CDR3 protein: CASSHPGGGRSSYEQYF; V gene: TRBV4-2; J gene: TRBJ2-7
CDR3 protein: CATSRQGGQGYTF; V gene: TRBV15; J gene: TRBJ1-2
CDR3 protein: CASSQDGRGGRTYEQYF; V gene: TRBV4-2; J gene: TRBJ2-7
CDR3 protein: CASSSGLAGALGEQFF; V gene: TRBV5-1; J gene: TRBJ2-1
CDR3 protein: CAWSVAGRLAKNIQYF; V gene: TRBV30; J gene: TRBJ2-4
CDR3 protein: CSVSGANQPQHF; V gene: TRBV29-1; J gene: TRBJ1-5
CDR3 protein: CASSLAQGAGGYTF; V gene: TRBV5-1; J gene: TRBJ1-2
CDR3 protein: CASSNPGGTYGYTF; V gene: TRBV5-6; J gene: TRBJ1-2